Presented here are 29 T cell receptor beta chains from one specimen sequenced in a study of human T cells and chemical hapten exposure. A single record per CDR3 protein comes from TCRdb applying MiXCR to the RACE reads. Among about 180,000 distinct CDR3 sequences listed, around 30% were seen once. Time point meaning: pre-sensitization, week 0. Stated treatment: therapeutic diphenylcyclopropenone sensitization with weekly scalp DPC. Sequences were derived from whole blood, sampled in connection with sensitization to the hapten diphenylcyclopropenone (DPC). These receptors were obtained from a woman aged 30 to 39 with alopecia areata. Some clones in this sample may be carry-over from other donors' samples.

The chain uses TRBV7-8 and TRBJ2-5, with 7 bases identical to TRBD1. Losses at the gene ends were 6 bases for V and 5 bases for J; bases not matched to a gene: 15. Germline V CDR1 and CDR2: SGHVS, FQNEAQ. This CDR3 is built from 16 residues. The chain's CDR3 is CASSFTPGTASETQYF. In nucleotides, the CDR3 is TGTGCCAGCAGTTTTACCCCCGGGACAGCGTCGGAGACCCAGTACTTC.

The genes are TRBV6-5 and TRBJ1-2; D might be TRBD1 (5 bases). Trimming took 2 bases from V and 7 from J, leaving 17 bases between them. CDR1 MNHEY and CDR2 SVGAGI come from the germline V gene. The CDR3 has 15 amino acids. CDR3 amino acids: CASSYGFGTLAGYTF. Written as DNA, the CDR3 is TGTGCCAGCAGTTACGGATTCGGGACCCTCGCTGGCTACACCTTC.

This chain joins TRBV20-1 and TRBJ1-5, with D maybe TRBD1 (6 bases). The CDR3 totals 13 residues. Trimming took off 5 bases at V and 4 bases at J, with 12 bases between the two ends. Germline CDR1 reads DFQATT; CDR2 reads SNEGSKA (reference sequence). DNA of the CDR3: TGCAGTGCTCCCCGGGACAAAAATCAGCCCCAGCATTTT. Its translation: CSAPRDKNQPQHF.

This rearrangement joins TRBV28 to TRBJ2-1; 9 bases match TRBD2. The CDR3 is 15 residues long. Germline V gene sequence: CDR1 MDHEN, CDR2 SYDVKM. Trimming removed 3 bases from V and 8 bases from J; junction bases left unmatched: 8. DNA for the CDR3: TGTGCCAGCAGTTTTCTTGCGGGAGGGTCCGATGAGCAGTTCTTC. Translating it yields CASSFLAGGSDEQFF.

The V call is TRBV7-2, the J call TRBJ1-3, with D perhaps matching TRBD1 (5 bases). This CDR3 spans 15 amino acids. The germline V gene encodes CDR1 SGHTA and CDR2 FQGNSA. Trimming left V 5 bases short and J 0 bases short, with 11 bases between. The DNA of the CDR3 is TGTGCCAGCAGCGTGGGGGGGTCCTCTGGAAACACCATATATTTT. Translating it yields CASSVGGSSGNTIYF.

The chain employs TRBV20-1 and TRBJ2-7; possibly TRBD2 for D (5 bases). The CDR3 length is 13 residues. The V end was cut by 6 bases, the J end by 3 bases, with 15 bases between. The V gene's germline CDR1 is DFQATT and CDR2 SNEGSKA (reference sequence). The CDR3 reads CSALRVDGYEQYF. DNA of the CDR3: TGCAGTGCCCTGAGGGTGGACGGCTACGAGCAGTACTTC.

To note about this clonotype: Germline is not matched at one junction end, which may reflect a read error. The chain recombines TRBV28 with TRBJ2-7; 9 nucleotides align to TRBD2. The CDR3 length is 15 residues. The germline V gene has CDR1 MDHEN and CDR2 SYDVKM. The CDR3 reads CARRVSLAGTYEQYF. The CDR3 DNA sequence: TGTGCCCGCAGAGTCTCCCTAGCGGGAACCTACGAGCAGTACTTC.

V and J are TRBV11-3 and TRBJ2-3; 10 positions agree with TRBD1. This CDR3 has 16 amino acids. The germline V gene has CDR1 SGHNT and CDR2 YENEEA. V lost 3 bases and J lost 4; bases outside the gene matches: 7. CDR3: CASSFRIGTGADTQYF. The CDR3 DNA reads TGTGCCAGCAGCTTCCGAATCGGGACAGGGGCAGATACGCAGTATTTT.

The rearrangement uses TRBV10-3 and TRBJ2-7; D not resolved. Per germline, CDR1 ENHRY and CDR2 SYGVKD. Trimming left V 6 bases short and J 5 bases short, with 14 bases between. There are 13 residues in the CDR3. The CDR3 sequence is CAIRDSWGDEQYF. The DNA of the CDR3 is TGTGCCATCAGAGACTCCTGGGGTGACGAGCAGTACTTC.

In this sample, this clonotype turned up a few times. In nucleotides, the CDR3 is TGCAGTGCTAGAGAGGATGGCAATCAGCCCCAGCATTTT. This encodes CSAREDGNQPQHF. The rearrangement uses TRBV20-1 and TRBJ1-5; D unclear. The CDR3 covers 13 residues. Germline CDR1 DFQATT, CDR2 SNEGSKA (reference sequence). The V end was cut by 0 bases, the J end by 2 bases, with 5 bases between.

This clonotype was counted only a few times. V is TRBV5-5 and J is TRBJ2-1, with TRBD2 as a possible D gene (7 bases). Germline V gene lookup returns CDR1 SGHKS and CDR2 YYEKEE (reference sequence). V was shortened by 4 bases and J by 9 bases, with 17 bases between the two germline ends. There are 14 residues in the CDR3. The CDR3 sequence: CASSLVGGQGEQFF. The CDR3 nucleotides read TGTGCCAGCAGCCTCGTCGGGGGGCAGGGTGAGCAGTTCTTC.

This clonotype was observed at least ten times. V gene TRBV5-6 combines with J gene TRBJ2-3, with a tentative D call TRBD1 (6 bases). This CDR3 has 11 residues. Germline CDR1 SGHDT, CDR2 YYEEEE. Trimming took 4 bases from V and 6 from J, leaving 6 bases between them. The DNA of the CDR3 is TGTGCCAGCAGCCAGGGGGATACGCAGTATTTT. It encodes CASSQGDTQYF.

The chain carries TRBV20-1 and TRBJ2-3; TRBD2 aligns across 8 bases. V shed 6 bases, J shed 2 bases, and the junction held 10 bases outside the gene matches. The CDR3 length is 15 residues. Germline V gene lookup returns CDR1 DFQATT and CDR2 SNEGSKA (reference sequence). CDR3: CSASRLAPVTDTQYF. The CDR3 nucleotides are TGCAGTGCCAGTCGACTAGCGCCTGTCACAGATACGCAGTATTTT.

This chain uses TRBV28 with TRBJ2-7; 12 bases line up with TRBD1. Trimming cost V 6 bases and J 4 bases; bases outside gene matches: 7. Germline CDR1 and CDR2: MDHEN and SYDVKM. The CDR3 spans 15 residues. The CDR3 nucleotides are TGTGCCAGCAGGCCCGGGACAGGGGGCTTGTACGAGCAGTACTTC. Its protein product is CASRPGTGGLYEQYF. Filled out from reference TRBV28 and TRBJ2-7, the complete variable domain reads DVKVTQSSRYLVKRTGEKVFLECVQDMDHENMFWYRQDPGLGLRLIYFSYDVKMKEKGDIPEGYSVSREKKERFSLILESASTNQTSMYLCASRPGTGGLYEQYFGPGTRLTVT.

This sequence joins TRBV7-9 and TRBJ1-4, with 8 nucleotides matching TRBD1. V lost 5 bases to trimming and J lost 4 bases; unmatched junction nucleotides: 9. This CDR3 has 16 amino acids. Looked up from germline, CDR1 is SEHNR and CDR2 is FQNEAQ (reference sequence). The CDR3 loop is CASSVGDRGGNEKLFF. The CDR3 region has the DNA TGTGCCAGCAGCGTCGGCGACAGGGGCGGTAATGAAAAACTGTTTTTT.

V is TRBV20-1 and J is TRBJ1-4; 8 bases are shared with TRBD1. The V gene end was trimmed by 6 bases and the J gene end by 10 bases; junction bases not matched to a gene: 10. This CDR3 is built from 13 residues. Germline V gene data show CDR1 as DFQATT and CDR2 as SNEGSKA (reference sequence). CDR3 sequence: CSAWMDRVRKLFF. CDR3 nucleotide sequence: TGCAGTGCCTGGATGGACAGGGTCAGAAAACTGTTTTTT.

CDR3 nucleotide sequence: TGTGCCAGCAGCTTAGGACTAGCGGGAGGGCCTGCGGATACGCAGTATTTT. It specifies CASSLGLAGGPADTQYF. The J gene is TRBJ2-3, the V gene TRBV7-2; 14 positions agree with TRBD2. The CDR3 is made up of 17 amino acids. Germline-derived CDR1 and CDR2 are SGHTA and FQGNSA. V was pared by 1 base and J by 6 bases, with 6 bases of the junction left unmatched.

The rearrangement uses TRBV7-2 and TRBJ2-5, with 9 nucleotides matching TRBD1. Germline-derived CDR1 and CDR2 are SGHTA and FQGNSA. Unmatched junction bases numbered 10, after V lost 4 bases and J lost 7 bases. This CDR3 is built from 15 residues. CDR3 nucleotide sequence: TGTGCCAGCAGCTATAGGGGACAGGGCGGTAGGACCCAGTACTTC. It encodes CASSYRGQGGRTQYF.

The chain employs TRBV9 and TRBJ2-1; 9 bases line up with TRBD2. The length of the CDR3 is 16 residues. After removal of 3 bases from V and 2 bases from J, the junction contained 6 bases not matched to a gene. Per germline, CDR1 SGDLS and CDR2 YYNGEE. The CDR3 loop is CASSALAGVTYNEQFF. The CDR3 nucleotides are TGTGCCAGCAGCGCCTTAGCGGGGGTTACCTACAATGAGCAGTTCTTC.

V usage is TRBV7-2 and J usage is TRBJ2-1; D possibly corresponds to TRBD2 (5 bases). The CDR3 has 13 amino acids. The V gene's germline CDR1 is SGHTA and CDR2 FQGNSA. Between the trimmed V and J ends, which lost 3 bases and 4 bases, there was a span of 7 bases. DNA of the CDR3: TGTGCCAGCAGCTTTGGACTTTACAATGAGCAGTTCTTC. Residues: CASSFGLYNEQFF.

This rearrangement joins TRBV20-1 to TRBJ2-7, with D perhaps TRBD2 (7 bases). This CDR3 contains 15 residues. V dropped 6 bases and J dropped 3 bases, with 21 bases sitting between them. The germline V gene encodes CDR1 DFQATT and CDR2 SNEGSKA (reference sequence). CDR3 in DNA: TGCAGTGCCAACCGAGGAGGGAGGGGGAGCTACGAGCAGTACTTC. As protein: CSANRGGRGSYEQYF.

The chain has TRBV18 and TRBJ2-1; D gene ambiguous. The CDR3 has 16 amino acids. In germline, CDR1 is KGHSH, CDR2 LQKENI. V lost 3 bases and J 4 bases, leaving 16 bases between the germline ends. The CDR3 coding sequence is TGTGCCAGCTCACCCGACTGGACGAAACTATACAATGAGCAGTTCTTC. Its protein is CASSPDWTKLYNEQFF.

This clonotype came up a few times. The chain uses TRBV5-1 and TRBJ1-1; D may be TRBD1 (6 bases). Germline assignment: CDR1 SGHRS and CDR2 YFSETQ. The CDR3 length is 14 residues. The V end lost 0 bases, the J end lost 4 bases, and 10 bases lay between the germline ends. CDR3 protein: CASSLGGGLTEAFF. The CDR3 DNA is TGCGCCAGCAGCTTGGGAGGGGGGCTCACTGAAGCTTTCTTT.

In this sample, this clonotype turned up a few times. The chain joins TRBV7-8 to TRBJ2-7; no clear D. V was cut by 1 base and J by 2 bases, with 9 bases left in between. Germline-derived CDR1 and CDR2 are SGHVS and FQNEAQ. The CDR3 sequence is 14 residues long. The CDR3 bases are TGTGCCAGCAGCTTAGGACCAACCGCCTACGAGCAGTACTTC. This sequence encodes CASSLGPTAYEQYF. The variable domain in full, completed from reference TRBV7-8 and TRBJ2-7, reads GAGVSQSPRYKVAKRGQDVALRCDPISGHVSLFWYQQALGQGPEFLTYFQNEAQLDKSGLPSDRFFAERPEGSVSTLKIQRTQQEDSAVYLCASSLGPTAYEQYFGPGTRLTVT.

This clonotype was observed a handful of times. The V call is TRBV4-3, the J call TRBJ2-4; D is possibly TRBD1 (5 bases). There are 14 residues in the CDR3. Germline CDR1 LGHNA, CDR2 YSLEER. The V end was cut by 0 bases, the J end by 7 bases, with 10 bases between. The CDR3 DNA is TGCGCCAGCAGCCAAGATACAGGATCGAACATTCAGTACTTC. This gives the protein CASSQDTGSNIQYF.

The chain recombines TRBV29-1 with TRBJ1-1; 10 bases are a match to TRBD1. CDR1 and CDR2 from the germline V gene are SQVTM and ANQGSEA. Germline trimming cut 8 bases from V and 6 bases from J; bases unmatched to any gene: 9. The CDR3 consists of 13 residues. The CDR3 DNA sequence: TGCAGCTCGGGCAGGGGACAGGGGTCTGAAGCTTTCTTT. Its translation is CSSGRGQGSEAFF.

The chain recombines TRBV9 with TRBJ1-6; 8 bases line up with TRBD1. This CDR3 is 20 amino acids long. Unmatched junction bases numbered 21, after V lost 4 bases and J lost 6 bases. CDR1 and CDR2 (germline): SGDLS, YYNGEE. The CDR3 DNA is TGTGCCAGCAGCAGAACAGGGACAGGCGTGACGGGGGGAGTTAATTCACCCCTCCACTTT. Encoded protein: CASSRTGTGVTGGVNSPLHF.

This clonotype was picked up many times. CDR3 DNA: TGCAGCGTTGCCCTAGGGGAGGTGGGCATTCAGTACTTC. Amino acid sequence: CSVALGEVGIQYF. The chain carries TRBV29-1 and TRBJ2-4; weak D call: TRBD2 (6 bases). The CDR3 sequence is 13 residues long. Trimming left V 4 bases short and J 9 bases short, with 16 bases between. CDR1 and CDR2 from the germline V gene are SQVTM and ANQGSEA.

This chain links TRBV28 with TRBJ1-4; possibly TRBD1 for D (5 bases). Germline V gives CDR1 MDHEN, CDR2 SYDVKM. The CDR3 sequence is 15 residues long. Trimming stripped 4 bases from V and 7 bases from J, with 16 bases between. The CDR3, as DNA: TGTGCCAGCAGTTCCCGGGACCCAGGGCCTGAAAAACTGTTTTTT. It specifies CASSSRDPGPEKLFF. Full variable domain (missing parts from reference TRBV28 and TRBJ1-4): DVKVTQSSRYLVKRTGEKVFLECVQDMDHENMFWYRQDPGLGLRLIYFSYDVKMKEKGDIPEGYSVSREKKERFSLILESASTNQTSMYLCASSSRDPGPEKLFFGSGTQLSVL.